Shown below are 9 T cell receptor beta chains from a single sample sequenced in a study of blood T cell repertoires in COVID-19. Produced via immunoSEQ multiplex PCR; TCRdb's table is partial and in-frame only. The sample lists about 36,000 clones, around 90% seen once, with less than 30% in the top ten. The sequenced sample was peripheral blood. Receptor source: a man aged 60 to 69 with active or convalescent COVID-19.

This chain uses TRBV29-1 with TRBJ2-7; tentatively, D is TRBD1 (5 bases). CDR3 length: 13 amino acids. Germline CDR1 is SQVTM and CDR2 is ANQGSEA. The V gene lost 6 bases and the J gene lost 6 bases, with 18 bases spanning the gap. CDR3 residues: CSVRQGQAVEQYF. The CDR3 DNA reads as TGCAGCGTGAGGCAGGGCCAGGCCGTCGAGCAGTACTTC.

Only one count was recorded for this clone. This sequence joins TRBV10-3 and TRBJ2-7; 9 bases are shared with TRBD1. V was pared by 4 bases and J by 4 bases, with 5 bases of the junction left unmatched. The CDR3 spans 14 residues. CDR1 and CDR2 from the germline V gene are ENHRY and SYGVKD. The CDR3 here is CAISGDRVLYEQYF. CDR3 coding DNA: TGTGCCATCAGTGGGGACAGGGTCTTGTACGAGCAGTACTTC.

The chain links TRBV7-9 to TRBJ2-1; TRBD2 aligns across 9 bases. Germline CDR1 is SEHNR and CDR2 is FQNEAQ (reference sequence). There are 19 residues in the CDR3. V lost 2 bases, J lost 9 bases, and 20 bases stayed unmatched. The CDR3 sequence is CASSLLRLAGPRRSGEQFF. The CDR3 DNA follows: TGTGCCAGCAGCTTACTCCGTCTAGCGGGACCCCGTCGATCGGGTGAGCAGTTCTTC. Drawing the rest from reference TRBV7-9 and TRBJ2-1, the complete variable domain is DTGVSQNPRHKITKRGQNVTFRCDPISEHNRLYWYRQTLGQGPEFLTYFQNEAQLEKSRLLSDRFSAERPKGSFSTLEIQRTEQGDSAMYLCASSLLRLAGPRRSGEQFFGPGTRLTVL.

The sample holds one count of this clone. The chain couples TRBV28 to TRBJ2-3, with D possibly matching TRBD2 (6 bases). This CDR3 region has 16 residues. V lost 4 bases and J 5 bases, leaving 19 bases between the germline ends. Germline-derived CDR1 and CDR2 are MDHEN and SYDVKM. The DNA for the CDR3 is TGTGCCAGCAGTTATGGGGTGTTGGGGGAGGAAGATACGCAGTATTTT. This gives the protein CASSYGVLGEEDTQYF.

In regard to this clone: Other DNA sequences in this specimen translate into the identical CDR3. The J gene is TRBJ2-2, the V gene TRBV5-1; D gene ambiguous. With 7 bases removed from V and 4 bases from J, the gap between germline ends came to 8 bases. The germline V gene has CDR1 SGHRS and CDR2 YFSETQ. This CDR3 is 12 amino acids long. In DNA form, the CDR3 reads TGCGCCAGCCGCGAGAGCACCGGGGAGCTGTTTTTT. Translation: CASRESTGELFF. The full variable domain, rest sourced from reference TRBV5-1 and TRBJ2-2, is KAGVTQTPRYLIKTRGQQVTLSCSPISGHRSVSWYQQTPGQGLQFLFEYFSETQRNKGNFPGRFSGRQFSNSRSEMNVSTLELGDSALYLCASRESTGELFFGEGSRLTVL.

V gene TRBV6-5 combines with J gene TRBJ1-4, with D possibly being TRBD1 (5 bases). Trimming shortened V by 6 bases and J by 8 bases, and 13 bases separated the two germline ends. The CDR3 covers 13 residues. Per the germline V gene, CDR1 is MNHEY and CDR2 is SVGAGI. The CDR3 loop reads CASSFGGDEKLFF. DNA for the CDR3: TGTGCCAGCAGCTTCGGAGGGGACGAAAAACTGTTTTTT.

The V gene is TRBV15, the J gene TRBJ2-6; 7 bases match TRBD1. Germline CDR1 LNHNV, CDR2 YYDKDF (reference sequence). CDR3 size: 17 residues. V shed 10 bases, J shed 1 base, and the junction held 13 bases outside the gene matches. The CDR3 protein is CANQPRDSESGANVLTF. Written as DNA, the CDR3 is TGTGCCAACCAGCCCCGGGACAGCGAATCTGGGGCCAACGTCCTGACTTTC.

The chain employs TRBV5-1 and TRBJ2-2; possible D gene TRBD1, 5 bases. The CDR3 contains 15 residues. Trimming removed 0 bases at V and 5 bases at J, with 11 bases between. Germline loops: CDR1 SGHRS, CDR2 YFSETQ. CDR3 coding DNA: TGCGCCAGCAGCTTGGCGCAGGGATATACCGGGGAGCTGTTTTTT. It codes for CASSLAQGYTGELFF.

The genes are TRBV7-3 and TRBJ2-1; TRBD2 matches 10 bases. The germline V gene encodes CDR1 SGHTA and CDR2 FQGTGA. The CDR3 spans 14 residues. Trimming cost V 5 bases and J 3 bases; bases outside gene matches: 1. CDR3 protein: CASSPSGSYNEQFF. In DNA, the CDR3 is TGTGCCAGCAGCCCTAGCGGGAGCTACAATGAGCAGTTCTTC.